This entry describes one T cell receptor beta chain. Alongside a J-beta primer mix, a sample-barcoded 5' primer served in a second PCR lasting roughly 6 to 11 cycles. TCRdb processed the 5' RACE reads anew with MiXCR; each CDR3 protein has one entry. This sample has some 1,800,000 distinct CDR3 sequences, with roughly two fifths found just once. This specimen comes from a study of blood T cells in healthy people across ages. The CDR3 is 13 amino acids. Germline V gene data show CDR1 as LNHNV and CDR2 as YYDKDF (reference sequence). With 11 bases clipped from V and 8 bases from J, the junction kept 11 bases outside the gene matches.

This rearrangement joins TRBV15 to TRBJ1-2, with TRBD1 identical over 10 bases. The TCR originated in a human donor in good health. Sequenced material: blood. The CDR3 loop reads CAVTTGGLQGYTF. DNA of the CDR3: TGTGCCGTTACGACAGGGGGCCTTCAGGGCTACACCTTC.